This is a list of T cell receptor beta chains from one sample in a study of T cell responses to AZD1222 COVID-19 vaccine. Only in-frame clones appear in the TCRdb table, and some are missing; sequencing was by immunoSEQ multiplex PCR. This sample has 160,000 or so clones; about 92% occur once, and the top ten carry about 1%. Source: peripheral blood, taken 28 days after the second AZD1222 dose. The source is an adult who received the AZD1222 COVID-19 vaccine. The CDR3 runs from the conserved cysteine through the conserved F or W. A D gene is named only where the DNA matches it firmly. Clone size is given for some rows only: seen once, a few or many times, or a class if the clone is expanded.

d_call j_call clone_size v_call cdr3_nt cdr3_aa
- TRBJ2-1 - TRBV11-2 TGTGCCAGCAGCCCAATTCGACAGGGTGGGAGGCTGGGGCAGTTCTTC CASSPIRQGGRLGQFF
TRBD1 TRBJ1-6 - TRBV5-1 TGCGCCAGCAGCTCGCCGGGACAGGGAAATTCACCCCTCCACTTT CASSSPGQGNSPLHF
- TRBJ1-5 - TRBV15 TGTGCCACCAGCAGAGCCTTTAGTCGAGGGAATCAGCCCCAGCATTTT CATSRAFSRGNQPQHF
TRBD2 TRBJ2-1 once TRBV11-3 TGTGCCAGCAGCTCTAGCGGGGATTACAATGAGCAGTTCTTC CASSSSGDYNEQFF
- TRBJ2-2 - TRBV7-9 TGTGCCAGCAGCTTAGTAGGAGGGGGGATCACCGGGGAGCTGTTTTTT CASSLVGGGITGELFF
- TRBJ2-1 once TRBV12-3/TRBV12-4 TGTGCCAGCAGCCCGCGGGATGAGCAGTTCTTC CASSPRDEQFF
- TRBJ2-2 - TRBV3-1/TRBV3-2 TGTGCCAGCAGCCATTCCACCCCCCGGGAGCTGTTTTTT CASSHSTPRELFF
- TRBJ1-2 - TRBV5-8 TGTGCCAGCAGCTTGGGGCCAGCGCGGATCCGGGGCTACACCTTC CASSLGPARIRGYTF
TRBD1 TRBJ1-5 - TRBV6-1 TGTGCCAGCAGTGTCCTTGAGGGGGGACAGGGGGCTCTAGGCCAGCCCCAGCATTTT CASSVLEGGQGALGQPQHF
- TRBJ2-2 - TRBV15 TGTGCCACCAGCAGAGATGGCCGAACCGGGGAGCTGTTTTTT CATSRDGRTGELFF
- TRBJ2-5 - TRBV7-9 TGTGCCAGCAGCCCAATCTCTAGGGAGACCCAGTACTTC CASSPISRETQYF
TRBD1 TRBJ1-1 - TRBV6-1 TGTGCCAGCAGTGAAGATGGGACAGGGAAGATTGAAGCTTTCTTT CASSEDGTGKIEAFF
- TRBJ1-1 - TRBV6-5 TGTGCCAGCAGTCCCCTTGCGAACACTGAAGCTTTCTTT CASSPLANTEAFF
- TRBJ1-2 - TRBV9 TGTGCCAGCAGCCTCGGACGGCCTAACTATGGCTACACCTTC CASSLGRPNYGYTF